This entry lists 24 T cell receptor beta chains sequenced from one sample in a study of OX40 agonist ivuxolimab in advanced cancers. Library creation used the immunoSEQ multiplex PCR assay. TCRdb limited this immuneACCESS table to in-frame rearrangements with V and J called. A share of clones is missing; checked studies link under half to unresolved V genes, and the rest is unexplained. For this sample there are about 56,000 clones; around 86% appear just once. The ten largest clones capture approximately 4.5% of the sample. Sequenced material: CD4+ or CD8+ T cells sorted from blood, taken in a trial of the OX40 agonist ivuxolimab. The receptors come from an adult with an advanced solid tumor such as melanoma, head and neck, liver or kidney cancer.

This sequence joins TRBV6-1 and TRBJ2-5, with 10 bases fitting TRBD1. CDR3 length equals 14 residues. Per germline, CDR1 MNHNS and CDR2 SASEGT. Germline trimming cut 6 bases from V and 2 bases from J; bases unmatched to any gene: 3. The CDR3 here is CASRLDRGQETQYF. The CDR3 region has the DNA TGTGCCAGCAGGTTGGACAGGGGGCAAGAGACCCAGTACTTC.

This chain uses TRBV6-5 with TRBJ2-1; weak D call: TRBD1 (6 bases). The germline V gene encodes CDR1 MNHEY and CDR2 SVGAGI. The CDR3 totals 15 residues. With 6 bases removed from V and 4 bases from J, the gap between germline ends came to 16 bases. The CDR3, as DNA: TGTGCCAGCAGCCTAGCCGGGACACCATACAATGAGCAGTTCTTC. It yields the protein CASSLAGTPYNEQFF.

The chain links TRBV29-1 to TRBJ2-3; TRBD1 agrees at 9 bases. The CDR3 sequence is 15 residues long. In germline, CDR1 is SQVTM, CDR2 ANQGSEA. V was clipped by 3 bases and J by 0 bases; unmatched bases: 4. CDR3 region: CSVEGGTGSTDTQYF. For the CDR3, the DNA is TGCAGCGTTGAGGGGGGGACAGGGAGCACAGATACGCAGTATTTT.

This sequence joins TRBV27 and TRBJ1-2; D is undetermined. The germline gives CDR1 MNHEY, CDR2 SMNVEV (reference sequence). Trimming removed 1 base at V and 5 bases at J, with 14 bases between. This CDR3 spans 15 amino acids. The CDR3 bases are TGTGCCAGCAGTTTATACCCGGCCCATCTATATGGCTACACCTTC. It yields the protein CASSLYPAHLYGYTF.

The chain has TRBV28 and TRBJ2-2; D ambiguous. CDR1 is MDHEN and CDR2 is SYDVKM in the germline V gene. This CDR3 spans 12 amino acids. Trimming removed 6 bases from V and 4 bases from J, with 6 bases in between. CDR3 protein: CASSLGTGELFF. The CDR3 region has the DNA TGTGCCAGCAGCCTAGGCACCGGGGAGCTGTTTTTT.

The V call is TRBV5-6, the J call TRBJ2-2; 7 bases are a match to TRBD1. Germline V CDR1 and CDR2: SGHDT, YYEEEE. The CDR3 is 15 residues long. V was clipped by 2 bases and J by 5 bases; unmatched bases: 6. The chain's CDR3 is CASSFGDRITGELFF. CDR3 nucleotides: TGTGCCAGCAGCTTTGGGGACAGAATAACCGGGGAGCTGTTTTTT.

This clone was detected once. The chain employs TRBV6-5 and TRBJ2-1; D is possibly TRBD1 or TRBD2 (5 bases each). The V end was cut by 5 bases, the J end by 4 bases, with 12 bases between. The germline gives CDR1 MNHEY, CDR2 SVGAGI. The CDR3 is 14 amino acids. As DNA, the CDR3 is TGTGCCAGCAGTAGAGGGGTAGGGTACAATGAGCAGTTCTTC. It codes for CASSRGVGYNEQFF.

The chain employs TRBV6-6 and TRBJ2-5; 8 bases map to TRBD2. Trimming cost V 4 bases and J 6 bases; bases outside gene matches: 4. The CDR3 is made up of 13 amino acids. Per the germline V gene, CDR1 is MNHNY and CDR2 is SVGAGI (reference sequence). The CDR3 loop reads CASSSGGPQTQYF. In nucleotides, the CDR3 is TGTGCCAGCAGTTCGGGGGGGCCTCAGACCCAGTACTTC.

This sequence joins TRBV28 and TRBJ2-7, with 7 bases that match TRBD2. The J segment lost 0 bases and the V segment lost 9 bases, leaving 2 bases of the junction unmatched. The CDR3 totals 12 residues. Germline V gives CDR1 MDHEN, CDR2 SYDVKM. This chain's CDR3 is CASSGGSYEQYF. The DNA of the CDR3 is TGTGCCAGTTCGGGGGGCTCCTACGAGCAGTACTTC.

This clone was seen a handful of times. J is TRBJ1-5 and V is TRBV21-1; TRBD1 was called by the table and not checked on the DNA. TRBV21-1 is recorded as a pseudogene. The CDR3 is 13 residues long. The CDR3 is CARPAQGFQPQHF. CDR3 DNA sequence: TGTGCCAGGCCCGCGCAGGGTTTTCAGCCCCAGCATTTT.

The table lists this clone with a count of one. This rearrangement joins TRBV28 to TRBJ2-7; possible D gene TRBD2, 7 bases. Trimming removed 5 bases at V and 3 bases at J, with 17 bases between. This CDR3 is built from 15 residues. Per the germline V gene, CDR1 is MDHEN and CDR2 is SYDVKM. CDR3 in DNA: TGTGCCAGCAGTCCCACCTGGGGGGGCGGCTACGAGCAGTACTTC. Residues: CASSPTWGGGYEQYF.

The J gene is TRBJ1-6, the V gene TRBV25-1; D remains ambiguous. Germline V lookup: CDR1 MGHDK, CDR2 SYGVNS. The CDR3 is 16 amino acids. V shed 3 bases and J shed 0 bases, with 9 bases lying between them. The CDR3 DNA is TGTGCCAGCAGTGAGTCTATCAGCTCCTATAATTCACCCCTCCACTTT. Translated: CASSESISSYNSPLHF.

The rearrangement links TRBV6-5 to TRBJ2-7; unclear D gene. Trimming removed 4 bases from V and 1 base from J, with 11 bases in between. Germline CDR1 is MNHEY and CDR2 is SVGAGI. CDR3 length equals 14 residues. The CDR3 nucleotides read TGTGCCAGCAGTTCAGGTGCCCTATCCTACGAGCAGTACTTC. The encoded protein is CASSSGALSYEQYF.

The CDR3 loop reads CASSLGGGYGNEQFF. CDR3 coding DNA: TGTGCCAGCAGCTTGGGCGGGGGGTACGGCAATGAGCAGTTCTTC. J is TRBJ2-1 and V is TRBV5-6, with 8 nucleotides matching TRBD2. The CDR3 is 15 residues long. The ends lost 0 bases at V and 6 bases at J; junction bases unmatched: 5. Germline values: CDR1 SGHDT, CDR2 YYEEEE.

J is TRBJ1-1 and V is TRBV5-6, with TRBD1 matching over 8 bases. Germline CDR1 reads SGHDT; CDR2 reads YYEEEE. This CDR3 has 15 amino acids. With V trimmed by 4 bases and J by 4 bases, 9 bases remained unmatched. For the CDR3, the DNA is TGTGCCAGCAGCCCCACAGGGGGTGGTTCCACTGAAGCTTTCTTT. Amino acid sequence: CASSPTGGGSTEAFF. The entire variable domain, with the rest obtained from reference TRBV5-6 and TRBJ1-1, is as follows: DAGVTQSPTHLIKTRGQQVTLRCSPKSGHDTVSWYQQALGQGPQFIFQYYEEEERQRGNFPDRFSGHQFPNYSSELNVNALLLGDSALYLCASSPTGGGSTEAFFGQGTRLTVV.

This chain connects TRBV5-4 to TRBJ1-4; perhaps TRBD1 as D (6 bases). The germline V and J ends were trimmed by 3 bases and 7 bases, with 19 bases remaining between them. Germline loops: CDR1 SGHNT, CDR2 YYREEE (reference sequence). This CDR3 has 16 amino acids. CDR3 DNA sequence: TGTGCCAGCAGCTCCCGGGGGGGCCGCAGTCGTGAAAAACTGTTTTTT. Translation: CASSSRGGRSREKLFF.

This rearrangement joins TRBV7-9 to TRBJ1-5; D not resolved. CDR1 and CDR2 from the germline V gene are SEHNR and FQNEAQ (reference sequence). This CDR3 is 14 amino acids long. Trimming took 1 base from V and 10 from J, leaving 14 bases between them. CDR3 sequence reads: CASSLGRDASPQHF. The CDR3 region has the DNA TGTGCCAGCAGCTTAGGGCGGGATGCGTCCCCCCAGCATTTT.

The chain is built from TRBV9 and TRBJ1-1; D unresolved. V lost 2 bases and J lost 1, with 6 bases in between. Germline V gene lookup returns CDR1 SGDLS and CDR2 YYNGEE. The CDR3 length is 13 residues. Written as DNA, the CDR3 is TGTGCCAGCAGCGTCGCGCGGAACACTGAAGCTTTCTTT. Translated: CASSVARNTEAFF.

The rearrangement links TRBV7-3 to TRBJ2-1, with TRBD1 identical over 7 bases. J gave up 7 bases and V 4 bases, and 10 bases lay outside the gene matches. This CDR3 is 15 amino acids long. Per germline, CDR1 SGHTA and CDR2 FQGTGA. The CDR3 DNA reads TGTGCCAGCAGCTCCCGACAGGGTAGTGTGAATGAGCAGTTCTTC. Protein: CASSSRQGSVNEQFF.

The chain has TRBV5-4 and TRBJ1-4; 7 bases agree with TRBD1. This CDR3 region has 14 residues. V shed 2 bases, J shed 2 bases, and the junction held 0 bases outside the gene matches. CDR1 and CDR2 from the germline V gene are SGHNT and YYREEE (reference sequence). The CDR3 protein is CASSLQGTNEKLFF. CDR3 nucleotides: TGTGCCAGCAGCTTACAGGGGACTAATGAAAAACTGTTTTTT. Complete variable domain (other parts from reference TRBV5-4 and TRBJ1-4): ETGVTQSPTHLIKTRGQQVTLRCSSQSGHNTVSWYQQALGQGPQFIFQYYREEENGRGNFPPRFSGLQFPNYSSELNVNALELDDSALYLCASSLQGTNEKLFFGSGTQLSVL.

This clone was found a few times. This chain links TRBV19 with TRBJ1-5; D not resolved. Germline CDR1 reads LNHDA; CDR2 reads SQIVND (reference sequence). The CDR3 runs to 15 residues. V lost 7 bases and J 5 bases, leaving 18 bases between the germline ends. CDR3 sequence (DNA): TGTGCCAGTACCGCACCTGGGTTAACCGATCAGCCCCAGCATTTT. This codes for CASTAPGLTDQPQHF.

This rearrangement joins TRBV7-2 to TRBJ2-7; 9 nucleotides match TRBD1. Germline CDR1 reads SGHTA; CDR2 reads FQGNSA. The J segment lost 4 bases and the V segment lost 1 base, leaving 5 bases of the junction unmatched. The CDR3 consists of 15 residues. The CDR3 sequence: CASSLDLGQGYEQYF. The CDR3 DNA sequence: TGTGCCAGCAGCTTAGACTTAGGACAGGGGTACGAGCAGTACTTC.

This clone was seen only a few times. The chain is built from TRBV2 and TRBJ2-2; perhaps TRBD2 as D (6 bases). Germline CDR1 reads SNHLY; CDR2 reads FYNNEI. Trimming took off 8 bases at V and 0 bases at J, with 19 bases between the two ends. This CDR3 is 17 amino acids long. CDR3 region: CASHLGGWGANTGELFF. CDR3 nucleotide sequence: TGTGCCAGCCACCTCGGGGGATGGGGCGCGAACACCGGGGAGCTGTTTTTT.

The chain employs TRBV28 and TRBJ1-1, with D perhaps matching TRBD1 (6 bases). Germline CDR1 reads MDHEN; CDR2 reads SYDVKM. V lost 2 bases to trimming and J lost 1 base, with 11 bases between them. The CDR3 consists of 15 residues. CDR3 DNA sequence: TGTGCCAGCAGTTTACGCATGACAGGGAACACTGAAGCTTTCTTT. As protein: CASSLRMTGNTEAFF.